A single sample gave rise to the 13 T cell receptor beta chains below, sequenced in a study of cytomegalovirus exposure and HLA in healthy donors. PCR employed 60 Vbeta and 13 Jbeta primers. Method: immunoSEQ multiplex PCR; TCRdb's copy keeps in-frame clones and lacks some. Among roughly 140,000 clones listed, 80% were seen once. Input material: PBMCs. These receptors were obtained from a man between 35 and 55 years old in good health and CMV-seropositive.

The chain uses TRBV5-6 and TRBJ1-2, with a weak D call TRBD1 (5 bases). Germline V CDR1 and CDR2: SGHDT, YYEEEE. CDR3 length: 11 amino acids. V was shortened by 2 bases and J by 10 bases, with 9 bases between the two germline ends. The CDR3 DNA is TGTGCCAGCAGCTTTACGGGGGTCTACACCTTC. Residues: CASSFTGVYTF.

This clone has only one observation. The rearrangement uses TRBV15 and TRBJ2-5, with 7 bases identical to TRBD1. Germline CDR1 reads LNHNV; CDR2 reads YYDKDF (reference sequence). CDR3 size: 14 residues. V lost 4 bases and J lost 2; bases outside the gene matches: 4. The CDR3: CATSTRQGQETQYF. CDR3 bases: TGTGCCACCAGCACGAGACAGGGACAAGAGACCCAGTACTTC.

The CDR3 loop reads CASRKTGTAKNIQYF. DNA for the CDR3: TGTGCCAGCAGAAAGACAGGGACAGCCAAAAACATTCAGTACTTC. The chain is built from TRBV6-1 and TRBJ2-4; 7 bases match TRBD1. This CDR3 spans 15 amino acids. V lost 6 bases to trimming and J lost 0 bases; unmatched junction nucleotides: 5. Germline V gives CDR1 MNHNS, CDR2 SASEGT.

The chain employs TRBV5-1 and TRBJ2-2; TRBD1 matches 9 bases. The V gene end was trimmed by 0 bases and the J gene end by 6 bases; junction bases not matched to a gene: 6. From germline, CDR1 is SGHRS and CDR2 YFSETQ. This CDR3 is 16 amino acids long. CDR3 amino acids: CASSLAGQGLSGELFF. The CDR3 DNA follows: TGCGCCAGCAGCTTGGCGGGACAGGGTCTTTCCGGGGAGCTGTTTTTT.

The genes are TRBV10-1 and TRBJ1-5; unclear D gene. Trimming left V 7 bases short and J 2 bases short, with 15 bases between. Germline V gene data show CDR1 as WNHNN and CDR2 as SYGVQD (reference sequence). CDR3 length: 15 amino acids. The CDR3 bases are TGCGCCAGCATCAAAAAGACAACAGGCAATCAGCCCCAGCATTTT. It specifies CASIKKTTGNQPQHF.

This clone was seen just once. The chain employs TRBV6-5 and TRBJ1-2; 9 bases line up with TRBD1. In germline, CDR1 is MNHEY, CDR2 SVGAGI. V lost 4 bases and J lost 4; bases outside the gene matches: 7. The CDR3 consists of 15 residues. CDR3 bases: TGTGCCAGCAGTTTACCGGGACAGGGTTTCTATGGCTACACCTTC. Its translation is CASSLPGQGFYGYTF.

The rearrangement links TRBV6-1 to TRBJ1-2; no firm D call. The germline gives CDR1 MNHNS, CDR2 SASEGT. The CDR3 length is 13 residues. V was trimmed by 3 bases and J by 8 bases, leaving 13 bases between them. The CDR3 region is CASSERTDVGYTF. The CDR3 nucleotides read TGTGCCAGCAGTGAGCGAACAGACGTCGGCTACACCTTC.

The V gene is TRBV23-1, the J gene TRBJ2-7; D is perhaps TRBD1 (6 bases). TRBV23-1 is annotated as an ORF whose role is uncertain. The CDR3 has 18 amino acids. Deletions cut 3 bases from V and 2 bases from J, with 23 bases between. In nucleotides, the CDR3 is TGCGCCAGCAGTCACTCGCAGGGGACCGGCCTCCCCGCCTACGAGCAGTACTTC. As protein: CASSHSQGTGLPAYEQYF.

The rearrangement uses TRBV4-2 and TRBJ2-5; 14 nucleotides match TRBD2. J gave up 4 bases and V 1 base, and 8 bases lay outside the gene matches. This CDR3 comprises 18 residues. The germline CDR1 and CDR2 sequences are LGHNA and YNFKEQ. CDR3 DNA: TGTGCCAGCAGCCAAGTCCCCGGGACTAGCGGGGGAGGAGAGACCCAGTACTTC. Protein: CASSQVPGTSGGGETQYF.

This chain joins TRBV29-1 and TRBJ2-7; TRBD1 is a possible D gene (6 bases). The CDR3 is made up of 18 amino acids. V was shortened by 1 base and J by 2 bases, with 24 bases between the two germline ends. Germline V gene data show CDR1 as SQVTM and CDR2 as ANQGSEA. The CDR3 DNA reads TGCAGCGTTGAAGTTTGGGCCAGGGGCTACACCACCGCCTACGAGCAGTACTTC. Translation gives CSVEVWARGYTTAYEQYF.

The chain joins TRBV5-1 to TRBJ1-2; D is unresolved. V was pared by 0 bases and J by 8 bases, with 11 bases between. The CDR3 is 13 residues long. Germline CDR1 is SGHRS and CDR2 is YFSETQ. As DNA, the CDR3 is TGCGCCAGCAGCTTGGAGTCGGGTTACGGCTACACCTTC. Its translation: CASSLESGYGYTF.

This sequence joins TRBV4-3 and TRBJ1-2; unclear D gene. The CDR3 runs to 14 residues. The germline V and J ends were trimmed by 0 bases and 0 bases, with 5 bases remaining between them. CDR1 and CDR2 from the germline V gene are LGHNA and YSLEER. The CDR3 loop is CASSQEGANYGYTF. Written as DNA, the CDR3 is TGCGCCAGCAGCCAAGAGGGAGCTAACTATGGCTACACCTTC.

The chain is built from TRBV5-1 and TRBJ1-5; TRBD1 matches 8 bases. Germline V gene lookup returns CDR1 SGHRS and CDR2 YFSETQ. V lost 1 base and J lost 6; bases outside the gene matches: 6. This CDR3 region has 15 residues. The CDR3: CASSLRTGNGQPQHF. CDR3 coding DNA: TGCGCCAGCAGCTTGCGGACAGGGAATGGTCAGCCCCAGCATTTT.